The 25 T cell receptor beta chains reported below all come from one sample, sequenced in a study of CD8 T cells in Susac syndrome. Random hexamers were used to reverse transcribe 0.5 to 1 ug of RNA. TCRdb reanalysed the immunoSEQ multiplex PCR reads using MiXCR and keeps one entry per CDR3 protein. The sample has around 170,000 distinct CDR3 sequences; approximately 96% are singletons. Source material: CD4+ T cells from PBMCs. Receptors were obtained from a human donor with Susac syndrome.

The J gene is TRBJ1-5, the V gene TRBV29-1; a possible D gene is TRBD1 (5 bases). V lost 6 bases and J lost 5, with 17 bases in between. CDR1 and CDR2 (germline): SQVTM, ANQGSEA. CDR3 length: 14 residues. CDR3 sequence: CSVAPGGEDQPQHF. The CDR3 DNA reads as TGCAGCGTCGCCCCGGGGGGGGAGGATCAGCCCCAGCATTTT. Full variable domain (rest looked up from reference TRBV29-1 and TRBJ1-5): SAVISQKPSRDICQRGTSLTIQCQVDSQVTMMFWYRQQPGQSLTLIATANQGSEATYESGFVIDKFPISRPNLTFSTLTVSNMSPEDSSIYLCSVAPGGEDQPQHFGDGTRLSIL.

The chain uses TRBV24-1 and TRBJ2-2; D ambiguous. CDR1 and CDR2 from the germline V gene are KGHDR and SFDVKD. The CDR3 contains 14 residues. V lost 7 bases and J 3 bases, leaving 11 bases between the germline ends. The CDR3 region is CATRAGSDTGELFF. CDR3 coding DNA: TGTGCCACCAGGGCTGGGTCGGACACCGGGGAGCTGTTTTTT.

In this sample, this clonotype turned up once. The CDR3 reads CAWSVPQYGGTDTQYF. CDR3 in DNA: TGTGCCTGGAGTGTACCCCAATACGGGGGCACAGATACGCAGTATTTT. The V call is TRBV30, the J call TRBJ2-3; possibly TRBD2 for D (5 bases). There are 16 residues in the CDR3. V was cut by 0 bases and J by 1 base, with 14 bases left in between. Germline V gene lookup returns CDR1 GTSNPN and CDR2 SVGIG (reference sequence).

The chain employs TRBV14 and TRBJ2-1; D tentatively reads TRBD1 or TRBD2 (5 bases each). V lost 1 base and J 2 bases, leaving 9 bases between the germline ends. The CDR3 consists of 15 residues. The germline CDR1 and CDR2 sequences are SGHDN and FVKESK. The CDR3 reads CASSQGDGTYNEQFF. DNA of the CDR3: TGTGCCAGCAGCCAAGGGGACGGAACCTACAATGAGCAGTTCTTC.

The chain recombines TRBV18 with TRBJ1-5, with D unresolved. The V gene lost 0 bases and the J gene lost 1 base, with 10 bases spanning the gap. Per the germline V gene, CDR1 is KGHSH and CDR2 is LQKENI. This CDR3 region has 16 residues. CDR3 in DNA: TGTGCCAGCTCACCACCTGGGGTGAAGAGCAATCAGCCCCAGCATTTT. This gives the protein CASSPPGVKSNQPQHF.

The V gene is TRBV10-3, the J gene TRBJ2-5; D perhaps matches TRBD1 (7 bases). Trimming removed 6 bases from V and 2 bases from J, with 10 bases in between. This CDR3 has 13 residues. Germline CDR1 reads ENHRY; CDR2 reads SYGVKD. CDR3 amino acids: CAISGGQQETQYF. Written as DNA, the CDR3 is TGTGCCATCAGCGGGGGACAGCAAGAGACCCAGTACTTC.

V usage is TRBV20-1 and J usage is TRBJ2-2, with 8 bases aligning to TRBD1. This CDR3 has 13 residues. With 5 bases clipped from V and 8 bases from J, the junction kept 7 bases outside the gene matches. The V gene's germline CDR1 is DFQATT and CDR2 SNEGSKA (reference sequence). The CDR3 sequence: CSAGGQGLGELFF. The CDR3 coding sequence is TGCAGTGCTGGAGGACAGGGTTTGGGGGAGCTGTTTTTT.

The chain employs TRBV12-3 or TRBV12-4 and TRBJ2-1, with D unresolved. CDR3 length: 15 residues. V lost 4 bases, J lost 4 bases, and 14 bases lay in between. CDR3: CASSYQPDTYNEQFF. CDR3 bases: TGTGCCAGCAGTTACCAACCCGACACTTACAATGAGCAGTTCTTC.

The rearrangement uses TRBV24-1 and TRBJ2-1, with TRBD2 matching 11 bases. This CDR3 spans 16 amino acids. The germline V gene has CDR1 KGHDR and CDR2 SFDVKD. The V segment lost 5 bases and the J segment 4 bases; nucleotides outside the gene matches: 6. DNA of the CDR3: TGTGCCACCAGTGCCGCACTAGCGGGGGCTTACAATGAGCAGTTCTTC. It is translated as CATSAALAGAYNEQFF.

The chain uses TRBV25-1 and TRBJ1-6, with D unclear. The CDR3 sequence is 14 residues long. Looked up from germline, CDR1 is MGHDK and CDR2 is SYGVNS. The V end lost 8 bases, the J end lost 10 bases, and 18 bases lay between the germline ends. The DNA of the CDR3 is TGTGCCAGCCACAGAGGTTCACAATTCTCACCCCTCCACTTT. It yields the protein CASHRGSQFSPLHF.

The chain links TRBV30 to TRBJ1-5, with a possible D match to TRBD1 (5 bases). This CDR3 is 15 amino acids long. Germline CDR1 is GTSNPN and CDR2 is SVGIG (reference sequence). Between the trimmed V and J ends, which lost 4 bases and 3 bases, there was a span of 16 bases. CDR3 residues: CAWKVGTGPNQPQHF. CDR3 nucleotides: TGTGCCTGGAAGGTCGGCACAGGTCCCAATCAGCCCCAGCATTTT.

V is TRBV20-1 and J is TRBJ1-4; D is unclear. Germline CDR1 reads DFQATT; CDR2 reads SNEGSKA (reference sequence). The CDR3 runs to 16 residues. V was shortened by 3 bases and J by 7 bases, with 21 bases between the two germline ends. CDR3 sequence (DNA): TGCAGTGCTAGCAAGGCGCGGGGAGGCCGGAGTGAAAAACTGTTTTTT. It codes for CSASKARGGRSEKLFF.

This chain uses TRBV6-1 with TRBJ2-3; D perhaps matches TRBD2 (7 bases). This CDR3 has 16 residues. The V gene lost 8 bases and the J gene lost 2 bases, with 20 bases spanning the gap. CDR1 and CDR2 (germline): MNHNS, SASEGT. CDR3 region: CASGRGNRANTDTQYF. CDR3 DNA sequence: TGTGCCAGCGGGAGGGGGAACCGGGCCAACACAGATACGCAGTATTTT.

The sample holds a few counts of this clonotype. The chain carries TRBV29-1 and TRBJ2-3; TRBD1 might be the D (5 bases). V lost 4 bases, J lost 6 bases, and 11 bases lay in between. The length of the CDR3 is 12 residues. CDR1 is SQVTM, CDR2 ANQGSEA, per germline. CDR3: CSVVQGGDTQYF. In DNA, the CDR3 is TGCAGCGTTGTCCAGGGTGGGGATACGCAGTATTTT.

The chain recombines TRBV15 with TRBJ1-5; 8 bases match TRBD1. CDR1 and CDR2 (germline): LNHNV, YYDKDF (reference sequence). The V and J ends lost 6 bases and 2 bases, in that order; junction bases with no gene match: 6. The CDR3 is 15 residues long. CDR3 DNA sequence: TGTGCCACCAGAACAGGGGGTATGGGCAATCAGCCCCAGCATTTT. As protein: CATRTGGMGNQPQHF.

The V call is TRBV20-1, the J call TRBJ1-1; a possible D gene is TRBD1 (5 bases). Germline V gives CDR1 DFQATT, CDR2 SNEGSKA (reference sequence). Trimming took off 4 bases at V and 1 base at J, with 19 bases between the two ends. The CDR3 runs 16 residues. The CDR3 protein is CSAIGAGPTPNTEAFF. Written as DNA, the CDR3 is TGCAGTGCTATCGGGGCAGGGCCAACACCGAACACTGAAGCTTTCTTT.

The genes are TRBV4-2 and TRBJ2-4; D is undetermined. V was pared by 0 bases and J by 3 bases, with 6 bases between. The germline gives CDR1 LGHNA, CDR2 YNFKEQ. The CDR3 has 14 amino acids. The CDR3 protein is CASSQDPGKNIQYF. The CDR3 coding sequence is TGTGCCAGCAGCCAAGATCCAGGCAAAAACATTCAGTACTTC.

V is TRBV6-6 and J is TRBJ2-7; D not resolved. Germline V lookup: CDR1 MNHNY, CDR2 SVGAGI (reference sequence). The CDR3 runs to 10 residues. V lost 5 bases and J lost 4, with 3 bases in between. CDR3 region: CASSNYEQYF. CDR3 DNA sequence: TGTGCCAGCAGTAATTACGAGCAGTACTTC.

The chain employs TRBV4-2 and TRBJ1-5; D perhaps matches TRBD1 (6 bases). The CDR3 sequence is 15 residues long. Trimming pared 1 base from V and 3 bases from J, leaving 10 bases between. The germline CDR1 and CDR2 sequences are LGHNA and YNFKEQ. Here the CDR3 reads CASSQATGSNQPQHF. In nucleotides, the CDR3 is TGTGCCAGCAGCCAAGCCACAGGGTCCAATCAGCCCCAGCATTTT.

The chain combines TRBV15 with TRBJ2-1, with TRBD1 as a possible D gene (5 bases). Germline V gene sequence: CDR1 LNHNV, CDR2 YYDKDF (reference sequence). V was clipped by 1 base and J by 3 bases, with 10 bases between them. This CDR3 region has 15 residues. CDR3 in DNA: TGTGCCACCAGCAGAGCAGGGTCATACTACAATGAGCAGTTCTTC. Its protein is CATSRAGSYYNEQFF.

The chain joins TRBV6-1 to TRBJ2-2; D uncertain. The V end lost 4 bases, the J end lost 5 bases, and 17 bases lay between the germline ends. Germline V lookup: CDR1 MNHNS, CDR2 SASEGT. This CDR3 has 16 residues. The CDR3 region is CASSAETLYETGELFF. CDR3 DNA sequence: TGTGCCAGCAGTGCCGAGACACTGTATGAGACCGGGGAGCTGTTTTTT.

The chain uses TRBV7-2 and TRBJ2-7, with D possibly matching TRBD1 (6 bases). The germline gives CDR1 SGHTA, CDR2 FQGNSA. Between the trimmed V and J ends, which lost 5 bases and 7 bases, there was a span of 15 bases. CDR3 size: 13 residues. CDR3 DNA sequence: TGTGCCAGCAGCCCTACAGGGTCGAGGGAGCAGTACTTC. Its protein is CASSPTGSREQYF.

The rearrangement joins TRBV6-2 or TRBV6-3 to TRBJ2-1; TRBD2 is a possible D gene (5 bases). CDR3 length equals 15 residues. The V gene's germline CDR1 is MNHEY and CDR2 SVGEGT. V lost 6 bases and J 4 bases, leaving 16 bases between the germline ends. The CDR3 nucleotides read TGTGCCAGCAGGCCCCCGGGGAGCGTTTACAATGAGCAGTTCTTC. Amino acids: CASRPPGSVYNEQFF.

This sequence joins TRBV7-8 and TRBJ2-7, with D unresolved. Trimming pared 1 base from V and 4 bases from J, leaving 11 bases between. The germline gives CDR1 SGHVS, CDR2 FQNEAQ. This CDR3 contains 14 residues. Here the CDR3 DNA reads TGTGCCAGCAGCTTAGGTGGGGTGGTGTACGAGCAGTACTTC. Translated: CASSLGGVVYEQYF.

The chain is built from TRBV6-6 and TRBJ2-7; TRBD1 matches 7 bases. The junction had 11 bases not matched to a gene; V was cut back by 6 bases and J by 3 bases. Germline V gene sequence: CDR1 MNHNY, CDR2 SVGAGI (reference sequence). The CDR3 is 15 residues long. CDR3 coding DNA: TGTGCCAGCAGGCCGACATGGGACAGCGACTACGAGCAGTACTTC. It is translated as CASRPTWDSDYEQYF.